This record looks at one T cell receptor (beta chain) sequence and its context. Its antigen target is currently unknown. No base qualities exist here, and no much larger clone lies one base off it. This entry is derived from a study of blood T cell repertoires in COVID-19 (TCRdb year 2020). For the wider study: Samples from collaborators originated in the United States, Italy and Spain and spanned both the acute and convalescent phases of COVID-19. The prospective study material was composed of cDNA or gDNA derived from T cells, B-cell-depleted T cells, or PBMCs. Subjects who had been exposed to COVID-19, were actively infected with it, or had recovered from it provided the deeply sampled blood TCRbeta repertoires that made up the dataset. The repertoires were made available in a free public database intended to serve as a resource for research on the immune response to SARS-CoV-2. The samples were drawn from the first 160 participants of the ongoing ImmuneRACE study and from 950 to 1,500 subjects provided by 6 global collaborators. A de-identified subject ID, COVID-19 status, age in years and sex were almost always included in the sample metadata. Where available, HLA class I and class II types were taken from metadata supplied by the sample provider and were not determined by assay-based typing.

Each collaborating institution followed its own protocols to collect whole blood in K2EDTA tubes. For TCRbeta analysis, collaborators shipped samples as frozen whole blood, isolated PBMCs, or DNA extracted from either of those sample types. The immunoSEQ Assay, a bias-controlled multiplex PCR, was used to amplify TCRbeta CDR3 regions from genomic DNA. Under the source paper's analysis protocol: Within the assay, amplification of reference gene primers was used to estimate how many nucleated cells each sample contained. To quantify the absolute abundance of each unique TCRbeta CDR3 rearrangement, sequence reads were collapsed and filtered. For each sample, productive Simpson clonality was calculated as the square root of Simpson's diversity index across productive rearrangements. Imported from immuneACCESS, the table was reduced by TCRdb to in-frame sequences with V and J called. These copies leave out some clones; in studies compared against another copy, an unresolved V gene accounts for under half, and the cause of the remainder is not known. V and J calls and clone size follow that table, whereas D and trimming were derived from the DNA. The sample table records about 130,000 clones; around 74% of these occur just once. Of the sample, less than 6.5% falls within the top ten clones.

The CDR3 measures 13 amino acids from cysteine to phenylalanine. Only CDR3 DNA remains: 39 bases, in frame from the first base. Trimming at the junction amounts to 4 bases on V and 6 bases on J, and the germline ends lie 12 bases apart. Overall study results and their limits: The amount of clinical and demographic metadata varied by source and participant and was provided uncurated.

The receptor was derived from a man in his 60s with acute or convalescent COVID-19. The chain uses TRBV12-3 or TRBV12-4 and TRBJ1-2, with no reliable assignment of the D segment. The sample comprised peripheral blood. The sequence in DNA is TGTGCCAGCAGTTATGGAGTTCCAAATGGCTACACCTTC. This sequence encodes CASSYGVPNGYTF.